The sequence of this T cell receptor (beta chain) was determined in a study of beta chain features in type 1 diabetes. Findings of the study overall: Compared with healthy donors, patients appeared to share more similar naive, central memory and regulatory TCRB repertoires. All four CD4+ subsets from Type 1 diabetes patients carried moderately but significantly shorter TCRB CDR3s.

Isolated RNA was reverse transcribed in full, so expressed TCRB transcripts were sequenced. Assay used: immunoSEQ multiplex PCR; TCRdb lists only in-frame clones, some missing. Here the sample spans around 140,000 clones, approximately 13% being singletons. Trimming shortened V by 7 bases and J by 2 bases, and 12 bases separated the two germline ends. Germline CDR1 SQVTM, CDR2 ANQGSEA. The CDR3 is made up of 13 amino acids. This clone was seen a handful of times. The antigen is undetermined. The chain has TRBV29-1 and TRBJ1-5; D is undetermined. The sample taken for sequencing was central memory CD4+ T cells from blood. The clonotype was recovered from a young man with type 1 diabetes. The CDR3 region is CSAGGSGNQPQHF. The CDR3 DNA reads as TGCAGCGCCGGAGGTAGCGGCAATCAGCCCCAGCATTTT.